Sequencing of this T cell receptor beta chain was carried out in a study of T cell responses to AZD1222 COVID-19 vaccine. The CDR3 is 12 residues long. V shed 0 bases and J shed 4 bases, with 4 bases lying between them. Only in-frame clones appear in the TCRdb table, and some are missing; sequencing was by immunoSEQ multiplex PCR. The sample carries 150,000 or so clones, 80% to 95% recorded once. Turning to this clone: Its specificity is not known.

The study's findings and limits: Among the donors, most were white British and more were female, and clonal diversity was possibly underestimated.

The chain joins TRBV23-1 to TRBJ2-7, with unresolved D. TRBV23-1 is assigned to the ORF class and has an uncertain function. This sequence was found in an adult in good health. The sequenced sample was peripheral blood, obtained on day 0 of AZD1222 vaccination. The chain's CDR3 is CASSQSSYEQYF. CDR3 nucleotide sequence: TGCGCCAGCAGTCAATCTAGTTACGAGCAGTACTTC.